This TCR beta chain was sequenced for a study of regulatory T cells in long-lasting Graves disease. This clonotype was seen repeatedly, ten times or more. Time point noted: newly diagnosed GD, antithyroid drugs for less than 3 months. PBMC RNA was the source of the TCR library. CDR3 regions were amplified by Arm-PCR using iRepertoire HTBI primers to build TCR beta libraries. From the multiplex PCR reads, TCRdb called clonotypes with MiXCR, one entry per CDR3 protein. The sample consists of about 560,000 distinct CDR3 sequences, roughly 16% of them appearing once. The trim removed 0 bases at V and 3 bases at J, leaving 5 bases unmatched. Per germline, CDR1 SGHRS and CDR2 YFSETQ. The CDR3 has 16 amino acids. In addition, the sample was reused for a study of T cells in Graves' hyperthyroidism and ophthalmopathy.

The starting material was peripheral blood mononuclear cells (PBMCs), obtained at new diagnosis, from a patient treated with antithyroid drugs. The receptor was isolated from a man aged 18 to 29 with Graves disease. The chain couples TRBV5-1 to TRBJ2-7; TRBD2 aligns across 11 bases. The chain's CDR3 is CASSLAGGLAGYEQYF. The CDR3 DNA reads TGCGCCAGCAGCTTGGCCGGCGGACTAGCGGGCTACGAGCAGTACTTC.